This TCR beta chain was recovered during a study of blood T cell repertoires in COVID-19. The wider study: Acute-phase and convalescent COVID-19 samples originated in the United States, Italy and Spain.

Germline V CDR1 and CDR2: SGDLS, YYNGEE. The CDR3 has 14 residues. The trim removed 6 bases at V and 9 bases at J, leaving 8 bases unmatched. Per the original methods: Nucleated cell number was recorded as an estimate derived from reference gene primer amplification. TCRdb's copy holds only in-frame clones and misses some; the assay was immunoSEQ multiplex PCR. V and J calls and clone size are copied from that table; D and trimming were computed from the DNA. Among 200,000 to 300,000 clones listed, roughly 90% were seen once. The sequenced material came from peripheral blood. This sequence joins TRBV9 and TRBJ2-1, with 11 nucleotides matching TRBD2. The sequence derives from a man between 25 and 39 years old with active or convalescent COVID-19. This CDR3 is CASTDSGGAPEQFF. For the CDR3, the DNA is TGTGCCAGCACCGATAGCGGGGGGGCCCCTGAGCAGTTCTTC.